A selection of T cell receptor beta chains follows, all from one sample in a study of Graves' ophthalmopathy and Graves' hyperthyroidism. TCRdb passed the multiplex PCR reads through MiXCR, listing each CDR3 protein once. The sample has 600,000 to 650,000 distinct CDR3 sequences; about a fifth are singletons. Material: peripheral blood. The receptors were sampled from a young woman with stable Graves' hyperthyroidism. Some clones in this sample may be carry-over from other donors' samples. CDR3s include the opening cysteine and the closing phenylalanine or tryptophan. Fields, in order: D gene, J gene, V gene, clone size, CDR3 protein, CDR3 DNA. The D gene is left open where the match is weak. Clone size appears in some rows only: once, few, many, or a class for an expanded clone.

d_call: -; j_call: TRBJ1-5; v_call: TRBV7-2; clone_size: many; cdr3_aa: CASSPQTGPNQPQHF; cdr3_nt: TGTGCCAGCAGCCCCCAGACAGGTCCCAATCAGCCCCAGCATTTT
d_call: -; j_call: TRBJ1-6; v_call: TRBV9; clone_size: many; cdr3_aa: CASSVSPQAGADNSPLHF; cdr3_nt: TGTGCCAGCAGCGTTTCCCCCCAGGCAGGGGCTGATAATTCACCCCTCCACTTT
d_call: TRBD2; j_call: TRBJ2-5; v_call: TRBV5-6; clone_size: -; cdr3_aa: CASSFRRLAQVRETQYF; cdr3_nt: TGTGCCAGCAGCTTTCGCCGACTAGCCCAAGTGCGGGAGACCCAGTACTTC
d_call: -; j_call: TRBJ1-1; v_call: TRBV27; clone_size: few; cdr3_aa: CASSLSTGTEAFF; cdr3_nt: TGTGCCAGCAGTTTATCCACAGGGACTGAAGCTTTCTTT
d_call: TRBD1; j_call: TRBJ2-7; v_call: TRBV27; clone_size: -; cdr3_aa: CASSLSGQGPGYEQYF; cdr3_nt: TGTGCCAGCAGTTTATCCGGACAGGGGCCAGGCTACGAGCAGTACTTC
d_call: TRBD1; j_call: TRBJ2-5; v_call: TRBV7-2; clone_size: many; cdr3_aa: CASSLARTGAGETQYF; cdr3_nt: TGTGCCAGCAGCTTAGCGCGGACAGGGGCGGGGGAGACCCAGTACTTC
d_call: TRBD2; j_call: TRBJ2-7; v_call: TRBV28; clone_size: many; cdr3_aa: CASSPPGAGRGNEQYF; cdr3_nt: TGTGCCAGCAGTCCCCCGGGAGCGGGAAGGGGCAACGAGCAGTACTTC
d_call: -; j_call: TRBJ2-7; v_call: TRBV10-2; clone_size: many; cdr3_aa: CASSPTGNWDYEQYF; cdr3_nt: TGCGCCAGCAGTCCTACAGGGAATTGGGACTACGAGCAGTACTTC
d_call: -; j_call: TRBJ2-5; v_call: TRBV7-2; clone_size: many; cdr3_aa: CASSLPAGYKETQYF; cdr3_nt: TGTGCCAGCAGCCTCCCAGCAGGGTACAAAGAGACCCAGTACTTC
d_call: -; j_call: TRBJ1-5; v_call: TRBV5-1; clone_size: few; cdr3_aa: CASSLGAGGSNQPQHF; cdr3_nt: TGCGCCAGCAGCTTGGGGGCAGGTGGGAGCAATCAGCCCCAGCATTTT
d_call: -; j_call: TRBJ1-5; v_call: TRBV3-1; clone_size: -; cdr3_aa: CASSGFGSNQPQHF; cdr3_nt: TGTGCCAGCAGCGGGTTTGGGAGCAATCAGCCCCAGCATTTT
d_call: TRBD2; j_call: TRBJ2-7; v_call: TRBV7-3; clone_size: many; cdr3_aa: CASSPSGIGNEQYF; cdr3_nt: TGTGCCAGCAGCCCGAGCGGGATCGGCAACGAGCAGTACTTC
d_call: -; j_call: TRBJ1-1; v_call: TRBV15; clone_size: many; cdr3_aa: CATSRSSSGAEAFF; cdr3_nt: TGTGCCACCAGCAGATCTTCGTCTGGGGCTGAAGCTTTCTTT
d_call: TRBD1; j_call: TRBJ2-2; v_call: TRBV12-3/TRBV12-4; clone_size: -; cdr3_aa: CASRPGTGTTGELFF; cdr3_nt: TGTGCCAGCAGGCCCGGGACAGGGACCACCGGGGAGCTGTTTTTT
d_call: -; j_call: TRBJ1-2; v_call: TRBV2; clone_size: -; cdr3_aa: CASSAKSFYTF; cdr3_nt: TGTGCCAGCAGTGCAAAGAGCTTCTACACCTTC
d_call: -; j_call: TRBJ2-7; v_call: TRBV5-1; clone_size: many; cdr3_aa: CASSLVAEGYEQYF; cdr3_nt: TGCGCCAGCAGCTTGGTGGCGGAGGGGTACGAGCAGTACTTC
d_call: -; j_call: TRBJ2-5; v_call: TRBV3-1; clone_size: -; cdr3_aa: CASSQEGGGSRETQYF; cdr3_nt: TGTGCCAGCAGCCAAGAAGGGGGCGGGAGCCGGGAGACCCAGTACTTC
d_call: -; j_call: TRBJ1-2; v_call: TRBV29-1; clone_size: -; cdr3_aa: CSAQILYGYTF; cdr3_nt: TGCAGCGCCCAAATTTTATATGGCTACACCTTC
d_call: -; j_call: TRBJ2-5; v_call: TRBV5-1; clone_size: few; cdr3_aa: CASSPGRGEETQYF; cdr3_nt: TGCGCCAGCAGCCCCGGACGGGGAGAAGAGACCCAGTACTTC
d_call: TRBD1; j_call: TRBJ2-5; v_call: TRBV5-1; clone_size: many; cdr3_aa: CASSLRTGEETQYF; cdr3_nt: TGCGCCAGCAGCCTAAGGACAGGCGAAGAGACCCAGTACTTC
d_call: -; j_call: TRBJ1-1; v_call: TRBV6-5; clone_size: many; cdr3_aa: CASSYGAEAFF; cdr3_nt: TGTGCCAGCAGTTACGGAGCTGAAGCTTTCTTT
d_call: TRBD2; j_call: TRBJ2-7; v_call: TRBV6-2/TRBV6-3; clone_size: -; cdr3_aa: CASSRTSAPYEQYF; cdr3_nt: TGTGCCAGCAGTAGGACTAGCGCACCCTACGAGCAGTACTTC
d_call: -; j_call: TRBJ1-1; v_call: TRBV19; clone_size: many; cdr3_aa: CASSIGLRNEAFF; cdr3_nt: TGTGCCAGTAGTATAGGACTTAGAAATGAAGCTTTCTTT
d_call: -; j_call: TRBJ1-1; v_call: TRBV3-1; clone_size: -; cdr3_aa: CASSRAVTVNTEAFF; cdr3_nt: TGTGCCAGCAGCCGGGCCGTCACAGTTAACACTGAAGCTTTCTTT
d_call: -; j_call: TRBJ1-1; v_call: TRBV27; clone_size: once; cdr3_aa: CASSLRPWQDTEAFF; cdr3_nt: TGTGCCAGCAGTTTAAGGCCGTGGCAGGATACTGAAGCTTTCTTT
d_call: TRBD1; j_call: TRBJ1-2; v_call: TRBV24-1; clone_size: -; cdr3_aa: CATSDSRDRGARGYGYTF; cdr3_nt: TGTGCCACCAGTGATTCCCGGGACAGGGGAGCCAGGGGCTATGGCTACACCTTC
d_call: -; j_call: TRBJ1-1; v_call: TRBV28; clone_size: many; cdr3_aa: CASSPRPLRQAFF; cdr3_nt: TGTGCCAGCAGTCCGCGACCGTTGCGGCAAGCTTTCTTT
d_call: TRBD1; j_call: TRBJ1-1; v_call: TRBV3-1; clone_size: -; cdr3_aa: CASSHHLRDRRSAFF; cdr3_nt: TGTGCCAGCAGCCACCATCTTCGGGACAGGAGATCAGCTTTCTTT
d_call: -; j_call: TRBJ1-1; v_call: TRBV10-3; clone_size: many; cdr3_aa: CAISGHNDNEAFF; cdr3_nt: TGTGCCATCAGTGGGCACAATGATAATGAAGCTTTCTTT
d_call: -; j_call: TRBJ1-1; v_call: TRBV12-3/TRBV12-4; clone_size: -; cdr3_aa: CASRIQAMNTEAFF; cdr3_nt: TGTGCCAGCAGGATTCAGGCGATGAACACTGAAGCTTTCTTT
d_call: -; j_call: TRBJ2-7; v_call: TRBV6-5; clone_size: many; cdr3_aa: CASQLLSAGYEQYF; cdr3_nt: TGTGCCAGCCAGTTACTATCAGCGGGTTACGAGCAGTACTTC
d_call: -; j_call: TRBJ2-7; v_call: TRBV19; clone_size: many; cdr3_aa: CASQGQYEQYF; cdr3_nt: TGTGCCAGCCAGGGACAATACGAGCAGTACTTC
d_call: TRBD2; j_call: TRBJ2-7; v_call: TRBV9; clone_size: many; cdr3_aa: CASSVTASGDEQYF; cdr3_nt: TGTGCCAGCAGCGTAACGGCTAGCGGGGACGAGCAGTACTTC
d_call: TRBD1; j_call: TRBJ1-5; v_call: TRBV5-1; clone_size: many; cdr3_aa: CASSLWGQPNQPQHF; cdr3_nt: TGCGCCAGCAGCTTGTGGGGACAGCCCAATCAGCCCCAGCATTTT
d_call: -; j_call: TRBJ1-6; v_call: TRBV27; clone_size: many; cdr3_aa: CASSSGSSYNSPLHF; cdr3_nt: TGTGCCAGCAGTTCAGGGAGCTCCTATAATTCACCCCTCCACTTT
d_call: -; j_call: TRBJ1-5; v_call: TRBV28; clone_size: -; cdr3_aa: CAGGGRTANYQPQHF; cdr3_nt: TGTGCCGGGGGGGGGAGGACGGCAAATTATCAGCCCCAGCATTTT
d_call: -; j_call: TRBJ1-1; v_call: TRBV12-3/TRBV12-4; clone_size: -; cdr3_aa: CASSRDVMNTEAFF; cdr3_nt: TGTGCCAGCAGTAGGGACGTCATGAACACTGAAGCTTTCTTT
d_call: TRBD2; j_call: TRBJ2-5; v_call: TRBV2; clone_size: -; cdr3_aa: CASSTRQAGETQETQYF; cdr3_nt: TGTGCCAGCAGCACCCGGCAAGCGGGGGAGACTCAAGAGACCCAGTACTTC
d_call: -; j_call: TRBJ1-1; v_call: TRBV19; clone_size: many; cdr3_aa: CASSMMASTEAFF; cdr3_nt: TGTGCCAGTAGTATGATGGCCAGTACTGAAGCTTTCTTT
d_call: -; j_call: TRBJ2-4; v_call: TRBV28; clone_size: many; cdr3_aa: CASSTKNIQYF; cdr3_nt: TGTGCCAGCAGTACCAAAAACATTCAGTACTTC
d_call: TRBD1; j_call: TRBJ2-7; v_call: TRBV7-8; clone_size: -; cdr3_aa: CASSLGTGSGNEQYF; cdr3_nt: TGTGCCAGCAGCTTAGGGACAGGGTCCGGCAACGAGCAGTACTTC
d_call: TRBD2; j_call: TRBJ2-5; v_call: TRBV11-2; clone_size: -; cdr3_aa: CASSLDISREGGETQYF; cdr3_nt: TGTGCCAGCAGCTTAGACATTTCGCGGGAGGGCGGCGAGACCCAGTACTTC
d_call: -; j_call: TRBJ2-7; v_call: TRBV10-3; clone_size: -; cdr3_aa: CAISEVMLSYEQYF; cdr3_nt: TGTGCCATCAGTGAGGTGATGCTTTCCTACGAGCAGTACTTC
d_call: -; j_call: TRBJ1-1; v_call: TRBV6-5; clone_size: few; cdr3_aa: CASSYGGRDRTEAFF; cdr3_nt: TGTGCCAGCAGTTACGGTGGGAGGGATAGGACTGAAGCTTTCTTT
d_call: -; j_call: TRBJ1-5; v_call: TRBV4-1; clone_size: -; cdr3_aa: CASSEDRENQPQHF; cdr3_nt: TGCGCCAGCAGCGAGGACAGAGAGAATCAGCCCCAGCATTTT
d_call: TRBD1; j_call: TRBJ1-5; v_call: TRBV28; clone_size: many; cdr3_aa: CASSGGTGGGQPQHF; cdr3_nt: TGTGCCAGCAGTGGGGGGACAGGGGGCGGTCAGCCCCAGCATTTT
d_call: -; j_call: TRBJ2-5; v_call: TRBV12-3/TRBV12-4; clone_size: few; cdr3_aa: CASSQVGADQETQYF; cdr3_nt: TGTGCCAGCAGCCAGGTCGGGGCGGACCAAGAGACCCAGTACTTC
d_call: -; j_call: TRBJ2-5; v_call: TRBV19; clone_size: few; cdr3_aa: CAGSATISETQYF; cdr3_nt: TGTGCCGGCAGTGCGACGATAAGCGAGACCCAGTACTTC
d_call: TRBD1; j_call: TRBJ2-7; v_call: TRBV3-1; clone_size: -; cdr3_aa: CASSQAPGQGSYEQYF; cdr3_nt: TGTGCCAGCAGCCAGGCACCGGGACAGGGATCGTACGAGCAGTACTTC
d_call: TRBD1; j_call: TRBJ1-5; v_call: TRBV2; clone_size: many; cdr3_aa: CASSDTDRENQPQHF; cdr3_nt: TGTGCCAGCAGTGACACAGACAGGGAAAATCAGCCCCAGCATTTT
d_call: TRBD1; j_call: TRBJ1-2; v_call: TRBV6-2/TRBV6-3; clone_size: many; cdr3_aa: CASRPGTGLYGYTF; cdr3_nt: TGTGCCAGCAGACCCGGGACAGGGCTCTATGGCTACACCTTC
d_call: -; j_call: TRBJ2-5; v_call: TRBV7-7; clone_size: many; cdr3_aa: CASSLEPGWEETKYF; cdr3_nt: TGTGCCAGCAGCTTAGAGCCAGGGTGGGAGGAGACCAAGTACTTC
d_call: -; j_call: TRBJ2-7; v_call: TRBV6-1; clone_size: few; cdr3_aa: CASSENFYEQYF; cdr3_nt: TGTGCCAGCAGTGAAAATTTTTACGAGCAGTACTTC
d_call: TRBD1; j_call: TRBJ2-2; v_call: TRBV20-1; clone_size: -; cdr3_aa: CSARVRQGTGELFF; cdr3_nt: TGCAGTGCTAGGGTCCGACAGGGGACGGGGGAGCTGTTTTTT
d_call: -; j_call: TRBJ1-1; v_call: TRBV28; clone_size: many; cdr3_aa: CASSLIFVNSEAFF; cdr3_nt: TGTGCCAGCAGTTTAATTTTTGTTAACAGTGAAGCTTTCTTT
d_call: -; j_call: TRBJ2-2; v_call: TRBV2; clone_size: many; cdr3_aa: CASSEARGVGELFF; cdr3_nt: TGTGCCAGCAGTGAAGCTAGGGGTGTCGGGGAGCTGTTTTTT
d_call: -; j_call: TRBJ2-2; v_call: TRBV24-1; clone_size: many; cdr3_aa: CATSGTGVKGTGELFF; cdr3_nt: TGTGCCACCAGTGGTACGGGAGTTAAGGGGACCGGGGAGCTGTTTTTT
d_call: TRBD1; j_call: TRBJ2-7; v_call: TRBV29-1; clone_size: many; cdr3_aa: CSVALGQGYEQYF; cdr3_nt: TGCAGCGTTGCCCTCGGACAGGGCTACGAGCAGTACTTC
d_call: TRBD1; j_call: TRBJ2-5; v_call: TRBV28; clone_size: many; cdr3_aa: CASSSGTGAPHAKQTQYF; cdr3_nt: TGTGCCAGCAGTTCCGGGACAGGGGCCCCCCACGCAAAACAGACCCAGTACTTC